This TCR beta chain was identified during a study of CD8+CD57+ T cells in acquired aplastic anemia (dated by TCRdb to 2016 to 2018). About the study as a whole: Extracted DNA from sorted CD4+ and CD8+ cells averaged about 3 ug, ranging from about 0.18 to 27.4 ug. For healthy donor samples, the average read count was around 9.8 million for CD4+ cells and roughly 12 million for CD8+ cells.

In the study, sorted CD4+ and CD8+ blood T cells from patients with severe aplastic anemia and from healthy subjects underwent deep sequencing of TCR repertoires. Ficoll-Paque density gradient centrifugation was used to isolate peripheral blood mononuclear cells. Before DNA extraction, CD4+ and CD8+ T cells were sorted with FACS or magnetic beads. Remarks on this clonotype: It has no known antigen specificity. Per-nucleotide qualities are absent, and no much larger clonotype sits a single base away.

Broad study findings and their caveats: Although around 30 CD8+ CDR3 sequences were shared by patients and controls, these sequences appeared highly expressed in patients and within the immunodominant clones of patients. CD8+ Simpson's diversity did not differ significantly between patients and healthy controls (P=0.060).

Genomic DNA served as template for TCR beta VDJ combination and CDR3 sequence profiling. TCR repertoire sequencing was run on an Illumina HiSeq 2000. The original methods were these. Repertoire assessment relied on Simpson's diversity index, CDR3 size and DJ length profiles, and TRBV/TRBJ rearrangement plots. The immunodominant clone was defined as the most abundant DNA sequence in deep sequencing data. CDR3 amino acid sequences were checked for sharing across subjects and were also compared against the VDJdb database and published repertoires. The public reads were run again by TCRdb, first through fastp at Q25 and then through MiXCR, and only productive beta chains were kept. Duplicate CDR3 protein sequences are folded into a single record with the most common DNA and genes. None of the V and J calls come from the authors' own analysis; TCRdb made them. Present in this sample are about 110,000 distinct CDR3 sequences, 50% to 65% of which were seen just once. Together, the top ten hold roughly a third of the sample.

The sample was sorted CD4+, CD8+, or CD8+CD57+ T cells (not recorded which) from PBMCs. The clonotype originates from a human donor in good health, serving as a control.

In nucleotide form, the sequence is TGCAGCATATGGACCGGGACAGTCCTTTACGAGCAGTACTTC. The translation is CSIWTGTVLYEQYF. The chain employs TRBV29-1 and TRBJ2-7; TRBD1 agrees with 7 junctional bases. After removal of 8 bases from V and 4 bases from J, the junction retains 14 bases not matched to a gene. From the cysteine up to the phenylalanine, the CDR3 has a length of 14 residues. The kept DNA is CDR3 alone, 42 bases in frame from the first base. Reading the germline V gene gives CDR1 SQVTM and CDR2 ANQGSEA.